The TCR beta chain under discussion was sequenced for a study of T cell clonality in common variable immunodeficiency. Findings and limits, study-wide: In common variable immunodeficiency, TCR beta chains reportedly carried fewer deletions and N-nucleotide insertions.

Data came from immunoSEQ multiplex PCR; TCRdb stores just in-frame clones and leaves some out. There are 30,000 to 40,000 clones in the sample, none observed a single time. Aged roughly 9 to 65 years, CVID subjects averaged roughly 43 years old. CVID subjects had received replacement immunoglobulin for at least one year. No CVID subject was ill or on immunomodulatory drugs when sampled. About this clone: The antigen is unknown.

Sequenced material: peripheral blood mononuclear cells. The sequence came from a human donor with common variable immunodeficiency.

The sequenced part of the CDR3 DNA is TGTGCCAGCAGCCTTAGACAGGAAACAGATACG. As protein: CASSLRQETDT. In full, the CDR3 reads CASSLRQETDTQYF. V and J are TRBV2 and TRBJ2-3; a possible D gene is TRBD1 (6 bases). Read sequence stops 3 residues before the CDR3 end, and the germline J gene provides the missing end. Trimming took 6 bases from V and 3 from J, leaving 13 bases between them. CDR3 size: 14 residues. CDR1 and CDR2 from the germline V gene are SNHLY and FYNNEI.